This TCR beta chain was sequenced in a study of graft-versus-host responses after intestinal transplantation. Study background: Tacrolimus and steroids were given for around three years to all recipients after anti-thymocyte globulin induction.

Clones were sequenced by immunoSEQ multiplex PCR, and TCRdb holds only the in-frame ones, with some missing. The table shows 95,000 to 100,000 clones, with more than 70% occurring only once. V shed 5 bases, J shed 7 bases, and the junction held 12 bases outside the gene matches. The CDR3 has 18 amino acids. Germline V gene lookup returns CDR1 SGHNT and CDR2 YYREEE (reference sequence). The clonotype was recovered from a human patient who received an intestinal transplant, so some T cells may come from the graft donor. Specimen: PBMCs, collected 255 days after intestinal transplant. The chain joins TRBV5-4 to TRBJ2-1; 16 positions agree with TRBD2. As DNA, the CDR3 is TGTGCCAGCAGGCTGGGACTAGCGGGAGGGGGGGCATTGAATGAGCAGTTCTTC. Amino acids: CASRLGLAGGGALNEQFF.